Presented here are 29 T cell receptor beta chains from one specimen sequenced in a study of T cell responses to AZD1222 COVID-19 vaccine. This table comes from immunoSEQ multiplex PCR, and its TCRdb copy is limited to in-frame clones, with some not included. The data hold 110,000 or so clones, with approximately 93% observed a single time. The source material was peripheral blood, sampled on day 0 of AZD1222 vaccination. These receptors were obtained from an adult in good health.

This chain joins TRBV2 and TRBJ1-2, with D tentatively TRBD1 (5 bases). CDR1 and CDR2 from the germline V gene are SNHLY and FYNNEI. V was clipped by 6 bases and J by 0 bases, with 8 bases between them. The CDR3 is 13 amino acids. CDR3 DNA: TGTGCCAGCAGGGACAATTCTAACTATGGCTACACCTTC. Its protein product is CASRDNSNYGYTF.

This chain joins TRBV7-2 and TRBJ2-7; D gene ambiguous. V lost 1 base, J lost 4 bases, and 8 bases lay in between. Germline V gene data show CDR1 as SGHTA and CDR2 as FQGNSA. The CDR3 consists of 13 residues. The CDR3 region is CASSLVAGYEQYF. The DNA of the CDR3 is TGTGCCAGCAGCTTAGTAGCAGGTTACGAGCAGTACTTC.

The rearrangement uses TRBV10-1 and TRBJ2-7; 9 positions agree with TRBD1. The CDR3 loop spans 13 amino acids. The V segment lost 4 bases and the J segment 7 bases; nucleotides outside the gene matches: 5. In germline, CDR1 is WNHNN, CDR2 SYGVQD (reference sequence). Here the CDR3 DNA reads TGCGCCAGCAGTGGCGACAGGGGGGCAGAGCAGTACTTC. Amino acid sequence: CASSGDRGAEQYF.

The chain is built from TRBV20-1 and TRBJ1-5; no reliable D call. CDR3 length: 12 amino acids. In germline, CDR1 is DFQATT, CDR2 SNEGSKA (reference sequence). The V end was cut by 3 bases, the J end by 5 bases, with 8 bases between. The CDR3 loop reads CSASQDDQPQHF. CDR3 DNA sequence: TGCAGTGCTAGTCAGGACGATCAGCCCCAGCATTTT.

The V gene is TRBV10-3, the J gene TRBJ1-2, with D tentatively TRBD1 (5 bases). This CDR3 contains 14 residues. Germline-derived CDR1 and CDR2 are ENHRY and SYGVKD. V was shortened by 7 bases and J by 8 bases, with 20 bases between the two germline ends. CDR3 bases: TGTGCCATCAACCGGGACCACCCCTTCGGGGGCTACACCTTC. This sequence encodes CAINRDHPFGGYTF.

The chain recombines TRBV5-4 with TRBJ2-7; 11 bases map to TRBD2. V lost 9 bases, J lost 9 bases, and 11 bases stayed unmatched. This CDR3 contains 13 residues. Germline V gives CDR1 SGHNT, CDR2 YYREEE (reference sequence). The CDR3 region is CATQGLAVRGQYF. DNA for the CDR3: TGTGCCACCCAGGGACTAGCGGTACGTGGGCAGTACTTC. The complete variable domain, with remaining parts taken from reference TRBV5-4 and TRBJ2-7, reads ETGVTQSPTHLIKTRGQQVTLRCSSQSGHNTVSWYQQALGQGPQFIFQYYREEENGRGNFPPRFSGLQFPNYSSELNVNALELDDSALYLCATQGLAVRGQYFGPGTRLTVT.

The chain carries TRBV11-3 and TRBJ1-1, with D hard to call. Germline V gives CDR1 SGHNT, CDR2 YENEEA. The V end was cut by 2 bases, the J end by 5 bases, with 9 bases between. The CDR3 consists of 13 residues. The CDR3 spells CASSLKRGTEAFF. The CDR3 DNA sequence: TGTGCCAGCAGCTTAAAGCGGGGAACTGAAGCTTTCTTT.

This chain uses TRBV13 with TRBJ1-3; D is unclear. V was cut by 7 bases and J by 0 bases, with 10 bases left in between. The CDR3 loop spans 14 amino acids. CDR1 and CDR2 (germline): PRHDT, FYEKMQ (reference sequence). CDR3 coding DNA: TGTGCCAGCATGCTGACGGCCTCTGGAAACACCATATATTTT. This encodes CASMLTASGNTIYF.

This chain connects TRBV3-1 (or the pseudogene TRBV3-2) to TRBJ2-7; no clear D gene. Trimming shortened V by 1 base and J by 6 bases, and 7 bases separated the two germline ends. This CDR3 has 12 residues. Per germline, CDR1 LGHDT and CDR2 YNNKEL (reference sequence). The CDR3 sequence is CASSQVSAEQYF. CDR3 in DNA: TGTGCCAGCAGCCAAGTGTCAGCCGAGCAGTACTTC.

This chain uses TRBV7-2 with TRBJ2-7; D is possibly TRBD1 (6 bases). The CDR3 extends over 13 amino acids. Germline V gene data show CDR1 as SGHTA and CDR2 as FQGNSA. V was clipped by 3 bases and J by 6 bases, with 12 bases between them. This chain's CDR3 is CASSFLGRGEQYF. In nucleotides, the CDR3 is TGTGCCAGCAGCTTTCTCGGCAGGGGCGAGCAGTACTTC. The variable domain in full, with the rest retrieved from reference TRBV7-2 and TRBJ2-7, is GAGVSQSPSNKVTEKGKDVELRCDPISGHTALYWYRQSLGQGLEFLIYFQGNSAPDKSGLPSDRFSAERTGGSVSTLTIQRTQQEDSAVYLCASSFLGRGEQYFGPGTRLTVT.

This sequence joins TRBV28 and TRBJ2-3; the D is unclear. V was pared by 9 bases and J by 0 bases, with 13 bases between. Germline CDR1 reads MDHEN; CDR2 reads SYDVKM. The CDR3 spans 14 residues. CDR3 protein: CASTPRTSTDTQYF. As DNA, the CDR3 is TGTGCCAGTACTCCCAGAACTAGCACAGATACGCAGTATTTT.

The gene calls are TRBV18 and TRBJ1-1, with a possible D match to TRBD1 (5 bases). The germline V gene encodes CDR1 KGHSH and CDR2 LQKENI. CDR3 length: 14 amino acids. Trimming shortened V by 1 base and J by 0 bases, and 6 bases separated the two germline ends. CDR3: CASSPRRVNTEAFF. CDR3 DNA: TGTGCCAGCTCACCACGCAGGGTGAACACTGAAGCTTTCTTT.

This clone is a singleton in its sample. V usage is TRBV5-1 and J usage is TRBJ1-4, with D possibly TRBD1 on 6 matching bases. With 4 bases removed from V and 0 bases from J, the gap between germline ends came to 13 bases. Germline V gene sequence: CDR1 SGHRS, CDR2 YFSETQ. The CDR3 runs 16 residues. This CDR3 reads CASSGTRGATNEKLFF. CDR3 in DNA: TGCGCCAGCAGCGGGACAAGGGGTGCAACTAATGAAAAACTGTTTTTT.

This clone is a singleton in its sample. This chain links TRBV5-1 with TRBJ1-1; D gene uncertain. CDR1 SGHRS and CDR2 YFSETQ come from the germline V gene. The CDR3 is 16 amino acids. V shed 1 base and J shed 5 bases, with 18 bases lying between them. The CDR3 loop is CASSLYGGVGRTEAFF. The CDR3 coding sequence is TGCGCCAGCAGCTTGTATGGTGGGGTGGGAAGGACTGAAGCTTTCTTT.

The genes are TRBV21-1 and TRBJ2-7; the table gives TRBD2 as D, unverified against the DNA. TRBV21-1 is a recognized pseudogene. This CDR3 has 18 amino acids. The CDR3 DNA reads as TGTGCCAGCAGAAAACGCGGACTAGCGGTCCCGGACTATGGAGAGCAGTACTTC. It codes for CASRKRGLAVPDYGEQYF.

V is TRBV5-1 and J is TRBJ2-3, with no clear D. Germline CDR1 is SGHRS and CDR2 is YFSETQ. The CDR3 covers 14 residues. The germline V and J ends were trimmed by 4 bases and 1 base, with 10 bases remaining between them. The CDR3 spells CASSPDLGTDTQYF. In DNA, the CDR3 is TGCGCCAGCAGCCCCGACCTCGGCACAGATACGCAGTATTTT. The whole variable domain, filled in from reference TRBV5-1 and TRBJ2-3, reads KAGVTQTPRYLIKTRGQQVTLSCSPISGHRSVSWYQQTPGQGLQFLFEYFSETQRNKGNFPGRFSGRQFSNSRSEMNVSTLELGDSALYLCASSPDLGTDTQYFGPGTRLTVL.

The chain employs TRBV11-2 and TRBJ2-5; the D gene is possibly TRBD1 (5 bases). Between the trimmed V and J ends, which lost 1 base and 5 bases, there was a span of 17 bases. The CDR3 covers 16 residues. Germline CDR1 reads SGHAT; CDR2 reads FQNNGV. The CDR3 region has the DNA TGTGCCAGCAGCTTAGGATTTAGTGCCAGGGCCGAGACCCAGTACTTC. Translating gives CASSLGFSARAETQYF. Full variable domain (rest looked up from reference TRBV11-2 and TRBJ2-5): EAGVAQSPRYKIIEKRQSVAFWCNPISGHATLYWYQQILGQGPKLLIQFQNNGVVDDSQLPKDRFSAERLKGVDSTLKIQPAKLEDSAVYLCASSLGFSARAETQYFGPGTRLLVL.

The rearrangement links TRBV5-1 to TRBJ2-7; no firm D call. Per the germline V gene, CDR1 is SGHRS and CDR2 is YFSETQ. This CDR3 is 14 amino acids long. Trimming pared 0 bases from V and 3 bases from J, leaving 10 bases between. The CDR3 sequence: CASSLEAVFYEQYF. The CDR3 DNA follows: TGCGCCAGCAGCTTGGAGGCGGTTTTCTACGAGCAGTACTTC.

The CDR3 sequence: CASSPRSTGAETQYF. The CDR3 nucleotides read TGTGCCAGCTCACCACGAAGTACAGGGGCGGAGACCCAGTACTTC. The chain employs TRBV18 and TRBJ2-5; TRBD1 aligns across 7 bases. The CDR3 totals 15 residues. Germline V gene data show CDR1 as KGHSH and CDR2 as LQKENI. The V gene end was trimmed by 1 base and the J gene end by 5 bases; junction bases not matched to a gene: 7.

This chain links TRBV6-4 with TRBJ2-3, with a tentative D call TRBD1 (5 bases). The germline gives CDR1 MRHNA, CDR2 SNTAGT. The V and J ends lost 4 bases and 4 bases respectively, with 12 bases between them. The CDR3 length is 14 residues. The CDR3 DNA reads as TGTGCCAGCAGTGCCCAGGGTTCGTCAGATACGCAGTATTTT. Amino acid sequence: CASSAQGSSDTQYF.

This rearrangement joins TRBV2 to TRBJ2-5; no firm D call. The CDR3 loop spans 14 amino acids. Trimming cost V 5 bases and J 0 bases, with 10 bases left between them. From germline, CDR1 is SNHLY and CDR2 FYNNEI. The CDR3 bases are TGTGCCAGCAGTTCAACAACGTACCAAGAGACCCAGTACTTC. Translated: CASSSTTYQETQYF.

The rearrangement links TRBV4-1 to TRBJ2-5; 9 nucleotides align to TRBD1. Germline V gene data show CDR1 as MGHRA and CDR2 as YSYEKL. The V segment lost 1 base and the J segment 2 bases; nucleotides outside the gene matches: 5. This CDR3 contains 16 residues. The CDR3 DNA sequence: TGCGCCAGCAGCCAAGTGGCCGGGACAGGGCAAGAGACCCAGTACTTC. It translates to CASSQVAGTGQETQYF.

This clone was observed a single time. The chain is built from TRBV6-2 or TRBV6-3 and TRBJ2-4; D possibly corresponds to TRBD2 (6 bases). V dropped 2 bases and J dropped 11 bases, with 16 bases sitting between them. The CDR3 spans 14 residues. Looked up from germline, CDR1 is MNHEY and CDR2 is SVGEGT. The CDR3 is CASSYPGLPELQYF. In DNA, the CDR3 is TGTGCCAGCAGTTACCCGGGACTCCCCGAGCTTCAGTACTTC.

V usage is TRBV4-1 and J usage is TRBJ2-3; 8 positions match TRBD2. Germline V gives CDR1 MGHRA, CDR2 YSYEKL. The CDR3 is made up of 17 amino acids. With 3 bases clipped from V and 6 bases from J, the junction kept 14 bases outside the gene matches. The CDR3 nucleotides are TGCGCCAGCAGCCAGTCTCTTGCCGGGGGGGCTATCGATACGCAGTATTTT. It codes for CASSQSLAGGAIDTQYF.

The chain couples TRBV14 to TRBJ1-2; the D gene is possibly TRBD1 (5 bases). This CDR3 contains 13 residues. Germline CDR1 reads SGHDN; CDR2 reads FVKESK. V was pared by 2 bases and J by 4 bases, with 8 bases between. Here the CDR3 DNA reads TGTGCCAGCAGCCAATTCGACAGCTATGGCTACACCTTC. It specifies CASSQFDSYGYTF.

The chain uses TRBV30 and TRBJ2-5, with 11 bases aligning to TRBD2. The trim removed 4 bases at V and 5 bases at J, leaving 6 bases unmatched. There are 14 residues in the CDR3. Germline V lookup: CDR1 GTSNPN, CDR2 SVGIG (reference sequence). The CDR3 DNA follows: TGTGCCTGGACTAGCGGGGGGATCCGGGAGACCCAGTACTTC. Its translation: CAWTSGGIRETQYF.

The chain couples TRBV10-3 to TRBJ2-7, with 8 nucleotides matching TRBD1. V lost 0 bases to trimming and J lost 7 bases; unmatched junction nucleotides: 8. From germline, CDR1 is ENHRY and CDR2 SYGVKD. The CDR3 covers 15 residues. The CDR3 reads CAISESKTGAGEQYF. In nucleotides, the CDR3 is TGTGCCATCAGTGAGTCGAAGACAGGGGCTGGGGAGCAGTACTTC.

The rearrangement links TRBV28 to TRBJ2-7, with TRBD1 as a possible D gene (7 bases). The CDR3 sequence is 15 residues long. From germline, CDR1 is MDHEN and CDR2 SYDVKM. Between the trimmed V and J ends, which lost 7 bases and 0 bases, there was a span of 16 bases. The CDR3 spells CASNQQGRTSYEQYF. The CDR3 bases are TGTGCCAGCAACCAACAGGGGAGGACCTCCTACGAGCAGTACTTC.

This chain links TRBV7-2 with TRBJ2-7; TRBD1 matches at 7 bases. Looked up from germline, CDR1 is SGHTA and CDR2 is FQGNSA. The CDR3 totals 13 residues. The V gene end was trimmed by 3 bases and the J gene end by 3 bases; junction bases not matched to a gene: 2. Here the CDR3 DNA reads TGTGCCAGCAGCTTCGACAGGGACTACGAGCAGTACTTC. The encoded protein is CASSFDRDYEQYF.